The 6 T cell receptor beta chains below were found in one sample sequenced in a study of OX40 agonist ivuxolimab in advanced cancers. Here immunoSEQ multiplex PCR was the method, and the copy in TCRdb shows in-frame clones only, minus some. The sample carries 35,000 to 50,000 clones, 88% recorded once. Specimen: CD4+ or CD8+ T cells sorted from blood, collected in a trial of the OX40 agonist ivuxolimab. Source of these receptors: an adult with an advanced solid tumor such as melanoma, head and neck, liver or kidney cancer.

In its sample, this clone was seen once. This chain's CDR3 is CASSVVGIAGNTGELFF. Here the CDR3 DNA reads TGTGCCAGCAGCGTAGTGGGCATAGCGGGTAACACCGGGGAGCTGTTTTTT. V is TRBV9 and J is TRBJ2-2; the match to TRBD2 covers 7 bases. CDR1 is SGDLS, CDR2 YYNGEE, per germline. This CDR3 contains 17 residues. V dropped 0 bases and J dropped 2; count of bases not matched to a gene: 7.

The J gene is TRBJ2-5, the V gene TRBV9, with a possible D match to TRBD1 (5 bases). Trimming cost V 0 bases and J 2 bases, with 8 bases left between them. Looked up from germline, CDR1 is SGDLS and CDR2 is YYNGEE. The CDR3 length is 14 residues. The CDR3 reads CASSVDQGQETQYF. Here the CDR3 DNA reads TGTGCCAGCAGCGTAGATCAGGGACAAGAGACCCAGTACTTC.

J is TRBJ2-1 and V is TRBV7-2; 10 bases are shared with TRBD2. The CDR3 covers 15 residues. V lost 5 bases, J lost 6 bases, and 7 bases stayed unmatched. Germline loops: CDR1 SGHTA, CDR2 FQGNSA. CDR3 residues: CASSPGTSESNEQFF. The CDR3 DNA sequence: TGTGCCAGCAGCCCCGGGACTAGCGAAAGCAATGAGCAGTTCTTC.

This chain links TRBV27 with TRBJ2-3, with unresolved D. CDR1 is MNHEY, CDR2 SMNVEV, per germline (reference sequence). V was trimmed by 2 bases and J by 0 bases, leaving 9 bases between them. The CDR3 runs 15 residues. The CDR3 DNA reads as TGTGCCAGCAGTTTAGGATTCCTTAGCACAGATACGCAGTATTTT. It is translated as CASSLGFLSTDTQYF.

This rearrangement joins TRBV4-1 to TRBJ2-3, with D perhaps given as TRBD1 or TRBD2 (6 bases each). V was trimmed by 3 bases and J by 4 bases, leaving 17 bases between them. The CDR3 loop spans 16 amino acids. Germline V gene sequence: CDR1 MGHRA, CDR2 YSYEKL. This chain's CDR3 is CASSQALGGSADTQYF. The DNA of the CDR3 is TGCGCCAGCAGCCAGGCTCTAGGGGGGAGCGCAGATACGCAGTATTTT.

The chain combines TRBV29-1 with TRBJ1-5, with D perhaps matching TRBD1 (6 bases). Per the germline V gene, CDR1 is SQVTM and CDR2 is ANQGSEA. Trimming took 4 bases from V and 6 from J, leaving 16 bases between them. The CDR3 extends over 14 amino acids. DNA for the CDR3: TGCAGCGTTGTACAGGGTTCTAATGGTCAGCCCCAGCATTTT. This encodes CSVVQGSNGQPQHF.